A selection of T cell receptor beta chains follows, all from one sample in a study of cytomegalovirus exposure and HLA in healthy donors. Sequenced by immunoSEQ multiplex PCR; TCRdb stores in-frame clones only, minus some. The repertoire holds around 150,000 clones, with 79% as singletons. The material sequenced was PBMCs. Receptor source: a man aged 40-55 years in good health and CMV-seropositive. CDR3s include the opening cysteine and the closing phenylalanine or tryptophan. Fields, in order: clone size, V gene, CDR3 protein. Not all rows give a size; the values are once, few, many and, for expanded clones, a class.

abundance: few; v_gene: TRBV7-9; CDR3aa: CASSLGDRPYEQYF
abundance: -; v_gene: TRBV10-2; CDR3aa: CASRDSLIDGYTF
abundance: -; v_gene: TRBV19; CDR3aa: CASSPKDRGNEQFF
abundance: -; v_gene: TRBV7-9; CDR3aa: CASSLGRAVFAEAFF
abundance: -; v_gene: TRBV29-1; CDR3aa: CSVESRDQPQHF
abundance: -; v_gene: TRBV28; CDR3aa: CASSSRDTTYEQYF
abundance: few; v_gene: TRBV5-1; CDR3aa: CASSAAGWTEAFF
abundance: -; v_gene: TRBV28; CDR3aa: CASSPRTGAGGALDEQFF
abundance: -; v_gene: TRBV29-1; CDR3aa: CSVVTAGSEKLFF
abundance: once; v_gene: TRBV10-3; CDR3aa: CAISGAGTVDYGYTF
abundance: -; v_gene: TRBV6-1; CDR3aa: CASSVGSSNEKLFF
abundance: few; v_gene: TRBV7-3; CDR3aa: CASSLSQGTEAFF
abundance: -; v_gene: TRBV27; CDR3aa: CASSLSAGTSRYEQYF
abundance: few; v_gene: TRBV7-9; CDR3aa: CASSLDIEVAGGTYEQYF
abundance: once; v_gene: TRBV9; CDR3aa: CASSVVGRGQMNTEAFF
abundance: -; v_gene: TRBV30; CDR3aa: CAWSEGSSYEQYF
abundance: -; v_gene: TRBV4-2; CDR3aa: CASSKAQREGSNEQFF
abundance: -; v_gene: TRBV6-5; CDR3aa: CASSYFAGVGTEAFF
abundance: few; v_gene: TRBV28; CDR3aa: CASWGTGRRNEQYF
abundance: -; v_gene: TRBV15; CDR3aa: CATSLTGAGSPLHF
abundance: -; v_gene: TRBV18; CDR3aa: CASSPRQVPNYGYTF
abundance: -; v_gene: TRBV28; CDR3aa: CASSLPAGNTIYF
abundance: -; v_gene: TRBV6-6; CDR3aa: CASSYRGSEKLFF
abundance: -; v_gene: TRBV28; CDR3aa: CADYPGILVIPDTQYF
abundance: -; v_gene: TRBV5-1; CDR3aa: CASSLEGRGSTDTQYF
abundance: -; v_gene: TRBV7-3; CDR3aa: CASSAQQGIEAFF
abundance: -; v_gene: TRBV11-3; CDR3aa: CASSYTHTGELFF
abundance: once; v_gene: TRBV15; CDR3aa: CATSRYGGLAGDRDYEQYF
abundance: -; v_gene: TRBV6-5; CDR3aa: CASRPDRGNSYEQYF
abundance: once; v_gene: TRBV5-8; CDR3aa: CASRGTSGSNEQFF
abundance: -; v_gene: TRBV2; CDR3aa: CASSRDRGEVGNTIYF
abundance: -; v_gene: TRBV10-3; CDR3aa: CAISLLAGGSQETQYF
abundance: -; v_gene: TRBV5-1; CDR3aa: CASSLAGTGFYEQYF
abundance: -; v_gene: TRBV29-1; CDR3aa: CSVEEVTSGGSYNEQFF
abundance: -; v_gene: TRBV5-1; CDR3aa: CASSPGTDSTDTQYF
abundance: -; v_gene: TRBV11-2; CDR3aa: CASSPPDAGGETQYF
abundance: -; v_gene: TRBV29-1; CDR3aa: CSVVSQTNYGYTF
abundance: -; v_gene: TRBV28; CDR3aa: CASSPNTWGHSEQFF
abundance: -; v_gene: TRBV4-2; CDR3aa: CASSVPSTYGYTF
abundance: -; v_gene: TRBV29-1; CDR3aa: CSVEDWAEEETQYF
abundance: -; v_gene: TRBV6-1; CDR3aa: CASSALISETQYF
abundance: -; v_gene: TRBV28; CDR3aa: CASRPPYHDRDRDEKLFF
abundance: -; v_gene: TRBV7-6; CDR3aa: CASSPTAGGSYEQYF
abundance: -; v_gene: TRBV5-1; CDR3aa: CASSFTGTGELFF
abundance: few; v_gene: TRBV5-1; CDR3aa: CASSRTSESGDEQFF
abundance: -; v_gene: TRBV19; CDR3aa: CASSIDTGGGKNIQYF
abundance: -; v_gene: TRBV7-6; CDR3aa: CASSFSHSGASGAYEQYF
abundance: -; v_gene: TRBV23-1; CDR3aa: CASSQSIGQTLSGANVLTF
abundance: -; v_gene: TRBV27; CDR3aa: CASMSGSYTQYF
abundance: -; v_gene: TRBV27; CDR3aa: CASSLQDREGYEQYF
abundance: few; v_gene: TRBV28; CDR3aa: CASTKRKTSGGDEQFF